Below, 21 T cell receptor beta chains from the same sample are listed, as sequenced in a study of T cell repertoires in cytomegalovirus infection. TCRdb reprocessed the reads via MiXCR and lists one record per CDR3 protein. The sample records 71,000 or so distinct CDR3 sequences, approximately 20% being singletons. These receptors are not linked to any known antigen. The material sequenced was CD8+ T cells from cultured PBMCs, taken from culture after CMV antigen stimulation. The receptors stem from a human donor in good health (CMV status not recorded). Some clones in this sample may be carry-over from other donors' samples.

The genes are TRBV15 and TRBJ1-6; the D gene is possibly TRBD1 (5 bases). The CDR3 runs to 14 residues. V was pared by 9 bases and J by 5 bases, with 14 bases between. CDR1 and CDR2 from the germline V gene are LNHNV and YYDKDF (reference sequence). In DNA form, the CDR3 reads TGTGCCACTAGGGACTCGAGGGATAATTCACCCCTCCACTTT. Translation: CATRDSRDNSPLHF.

This clonotype was seen a few times. The chain's CDR3 is CASSFKGTEAFF. The CDR3 DNA is TGTGCCAGCAGCTTTAAAGGCACTGAAGCTTTCTTT. The chain carries TRBV7-2 and TRBJ1-1; no clear D. The germline gives CDR1 SGHTA, CDR2 FQGNSA. This CDR3 has 12 residues. V was pared by 3 bases and J by 4 bases, with 6 bases between.

This clonotype has a handful of counts. V and J are TRBV6-2 or TRBV6-3 and TRBJ1-6, with D possibly matching TRBD1 (5 bases). The CDR3 is 17 amino acids. CDR1 is MNHEY and CDR2 is SVGEGT in the germline V gene. Trimming shortened V by 0 bases and J by 14 bases, and 23 bases separated the two germline ends. The CDR3 region is CASSYSSEALQGLSLHF. CDR3 in DNA: TGTGCCAGCAGTTACTCGAGTGAGGCATTGCAGGGATTATCCCTCCACTTT.

This chain connects TRBV5-1 to TRBJ2-7; 7 bases agree with TRBD1. J was trimmed by 4 bases and V by 2 bases; bases with no gene match: 6. CDR1 is SGHRS, CDR2 YFSETQ, per germline. The CDR3 extends over 14 amino acids. The CDR3 nucleotides read TGCGCCAGCAGCTTAGAGACAGGGATTTACGAGCAGTACTTC. Its translation is CASSLETGIYEQYF.

This clonotype came up a few times. This chain links TRBV5-4 with TRBJ2-7; the D gene is possibly TRBD2 (6 bases). The V and J ends lost 3 bases and 4 bases respectively, with 11 bases between them. Germline values: CDR1 SGHNT, CDR2 YYREEE (reference sequence). The CDR3 spans 13 residues. The CDR3: CASSSRDSYEQYF. The CDR3 DNA reads TGTGCCAGCAGCTCCCGGGACTCTTACGAGCAGTACTTC.

This clonotype was counted between two and nine times. The genes are TRBV5-5 and TRBJ2-7; D gene uncertain. V shed 0 bases and J shed 7 bases, with 5 bases lying between them. CDR3 length: 11 residues. The germline V gene encodes CDR1 SGHKS and CDR2 YYEKEE (reference sequence). The CDR3 reads CASSLAREQYF. The CDR3 bases are TGTGCCAGCAGCTTGGCCAGGGAGCAGTACTTC.

This clonotype came up a few times. This chain joins TRBV6-6 and TRBJ1-5; D not resolved. The V gene lost 5 bases and the J gene lost 9 bases, with 14 bases spanning the gap. Germline CDR1 MNHNY, CDR2 SVGAGI (reference sequence). The CDR3 contains 13 residues. The CDR3 DNA reads TGTGCCAGCAGTGATGAATATTGGGCGCCCCAGCATTTT. It encodes CASSDEYWAPQHF.

The sample holds a few counts of this clonotype. The chain employs TRBV19 and TRBJ1-1, with D possibly matching TRBD1 (5 bases). CDR1 is LNHDA, CDR2 SQIVND, per germline (reference sequence). The V and J ends lost 5 bases and 0 bases respectively, with 13 bases between them. The CDR3 spans 15 residues. The DNA for the CDR3 is TGTGCCAGTAGTGAAAACAGGAGAATGAACACTGAAGCTTTCTTT. This gives the protein CASSENRRMNTEAFF.

The CDR3 bases are TGCGCCAGCAGCCAAGACAGCCTCCAAGAGACCCAGTACTTC. Translated: CASSQDSLQETQYF. The chain carries TRBV4-3 and TRBJ2-5; no clear D. V was cut by 0 bases and J by 1 base, with 6 bases left in between. The CDR3 loop spans 14 amino acids. Germline CDR1 and CDR2: LGHNA and YSLEER.

The chain carries TRBV7-8 and TRBJ2-1, with 9 bases that match TRBD2. V gave up 5 bases and J gave up 0 bases; unmatched junction bases: 14. The length of the CDR3 is 19 residues. The germline V gene encodes CDR1 SGHVS and CDR2 FQNEAQ. The chain's CDR3 is CASSQGVAGASSSYNEQFF. The DNA for the CDR3 is TGTGCCAGCAGCCAAGGGGTAGCGGGGGCGTCGAGCTCCTACAATGAGCAGTTCTTC.

The V gene is TRBV6-2 or TRBV6-3, the J gene TRBJ1-2, with D hard to call. From germline, CDR1 is MNHEY and CDR2 SVGEGT. The CDR3 extends over 13 amino acids. V lost 5 bases and J 2 bases, leaving 9 bases between the germline ends. The CDR3 bases are TGTGCCAGCAGTCACCCGGGCAACTATGGCTACACCTTC. Translation: CASSHPGNYGYTF.

The chain is built from TRBV20-1 and TRBJ2-1, with D perhaps TRBD2 (5 bases). The germline V gene encodes CDR1 DFQATT and CDR2 SNEGSKA (reference sequence). The CDR3 has 15 residues. Trimming left V 5 bases short and J 1 base short, with 15 bases between. CDR3 sequence: CSAPKEAISYNEQFF. The DNA of the CDR3 is TGCAGTGCTCCGAAGGAGGCCATTTCCTACAATGAGCAGTTCTTC.

This clonotype was picked up many times. The chain uses TRBV28 and TRBJ2-7, with 11 bases aligning to TRBD1. The CDR3 runs 13 residues. Per the germline V gene, CDR1 is MDHEN and CDR2 is SYDVKM. J was trimmed by 5 bases and V by 6 bases; bases with no gene match: 3. The CDR3 bases are TGTGCCAGCAGGGGGACAGGGGGACACGAGCAGTACTTC. This encodes CASRGTGGHEQYF.

This clonotype was picked up a small number of times. The chain uses TRBV27 and TRBJ2-2; D gene ambiguous. The germline V and J ends were trimmed by 4 bases and 4 bases, with 7 bases remaining between them. This CDR3 has 13 residues. CDR1 is MNHEY, CDR2 SMNVEV, per germline (reference sequence). This CDR3 is CASSWQLTGELFF. The CDR3 nucleotides are TGTGCCAGCAGTTGGCAGCTCACCGGGGAGCTGTTTTTT.

This clonotype was seen more than once but under ten times. The chain joins TRBV27 to TRBJ2-7, with 9 positions matching TRBD2. The CDR3 loop spans 14 amino acids. Germline trimming cut 5 bases from V and 2 bases from J; bases unmatched to any gene: 4. Germline CDR1 reads MNHEY; CDR2 reads SMNVEV (reference sequence). CDR3 sequence (DNA): TGTGCCAGCAGTCCTAGCGGGGTCGCCTACGAGCAGTACTTC. This encodes CASSPSGVAYEQYF.

A few counts support this clonotype. Relative to the germline gene, one junction end is altered; a read error may explain this. The chain links TRBV4-2 to TRBJ1-1; D might be TRBD1 (5 bases). Germline V lookup: CDR1 LGHNA, CDR2 YNFKEQ. This CDR3 contains 15 residues. CDR3 in DNA: TGTGCCAGCAGCAAAGAGAGGGGCTTGAACACTGAAGCTTTCTTT. This translates into CASSKERGLNTEAFF.

This clonotype appeared once. The V call is TRBV2, the J call TRBJ2-1; 7 bases line up with TRBD1. CDR1 is SNHLY, CDR2 FYNNEI, per germline. V lost 9 bases to trimming and J lost 6 bases; unmatched junction nucleotides: 11. The CDR3 runs 14 residues. CDR3 DNA: TGTGCCAGAACGTGGCACCGGGACAGCAATGAGCAGTTCTTC. Protein sequence: CARTWHRDSNEQFF.

This clonotype occurred a few times. The rearrangement joins TRBV20-1 to TRBJ2-5, with a tentative D call TRBD2 (6 bases). Deletions cut 6 bases from V and 5 bases from J, with 16 bases between. The germline CDR1 and CDR2 sequences are DFQATT and SNEGSKA (reference sequence). CDR3 length: 13 amino acids. CDR3 sequence reads: CSASDAGRETQYF. Here the CDR3 DNA reads TGCAGTGCCTCTGACGCAGGGAGGGAGACCCAGTACTTC.

The rearrangement uses TRBV9 and TRBJ2-3, with TRBD2 matching 7 bases. Germline assignment: CDR1 SGDLS and CDR2 YYNGEE. This CDR3 has 15 residues. V dropped 8 bases and J dropped 2; count of bases not matched to a gene: 11. CDR3 sequence reads: CASVRGGGTTDTQYF. The CDR3 DNA sequence: TGTGCCAGTGTGAGGGGCGGGGGTACCACAGATACGCAGTATTTT.

V and J are TRBV7-9 and TRBJ2-3; 9 nucleotides line up with TRBD1. The germline gives CDR1 SEHNR, CDR2 FQNEAQ (reference sequence). The J segment lost 6 bases and the V segment lost 3 bases, leaving 7 bases of the junction unmatched. The CDR3 is 15 amino acids. CDR3 in amino acids: CASSFRDRVGDTQYF. The CDR3 DNA follows: TGTGCCAGCAGCTTCCGGGACAGGGTGGGTGATACGCAGTATTTT.

The rearrangement uses TRBV7-6 and TRBJ2-7; no firm D call. CDR1 and CDR2 (germline): SGHVS, FNYEAQ. Trimming shortened V by 1 base and J by 3 bases, and 10 bases separated the two germline ends. This CDR3 has 14 residues. Written as DNA, the CDR3 is TGTGCCAGCAGCTTAGGGCCCTACTACTACGAGCAGTACTTC. Amino acids: CASSLGPYYYEQYF.